This is a list of T cell receptor beta chains from one sample in a study of shared clonotypes between healthy human individuals. Clones were sequenced by immunoSEQ multiplex PCR, and TCRdb holds only the in-frame ones, with some missing. The sample lists a few million clones, around 93% occurring once. Input material: naive CD8+ T cells from PBMCs. Receptor source: a young man in good health. Some clones in this sample may be carry-over from other donors' samples. The conserved cysteine and the conserved F or W are not part of the CDR3 here. A D gene is named only where the DNA matches it firmly.

J | D | V | length | CDR3
TRBJ2-7 | - | TRBV5-1 | 11 | ASSLYNSYEQY
TRBJ1-1 | - | TRBV9 | 13 | ASSGGDHMNTEAF
TRBJ1-4 | - | TRBV15 | 13 | ATSRGGVTNEKLF
TRBJ1-5 | - | TRBV4-2 | 10 | ASSLLGQPQH
TRBJ2-7 | - | TRBV2 | 8 | ASTSYEQY
TRBJ2-3 | - | TRBV27 | 12 | ASSLTANTDTQY
TRBJ2-2 | - | TRBV9 | 12 | ASSAYGQSGELF
TRBJ2-7 | - | TRBV15 | 13 | ATSRGSGPGGEQY
TRBJ2-1 | - | TRBV18 | 14 | ASSRGPNGFYNEQF
TRBJ1-1 | - | TRBV9 | 9 | ASSDRLTTF
TRBJ1-2 | TRBD1 | TRBV9 | 11 | ASSVGTELAYT
TRBJ2-7 | TRBD1 | TRBV4-1 | 13 | ASSQDLGRGQEQY
TRBJ2-7 | TRBD1 | TRBV27 | 13 | ASSFRQGASYEQY
TRBJ2-3 | - | TRBV12-2 | 15 | ASRLKVPAGPTDTQY
TRBJ1-1 | - | TRBV5-6 | 11 | ASSLAGFAEAF
TRBJ2-6 | - | TRBV7-9 | 15 | ASSLEGWGRGANVLT
TRBJ1-3 | - | TRBV7-9 | 12 | ASSLTGSGNTIY
TRBJ2-7 | TRBD2 | TRBV11-2 | 13 | ASSWGSGEGYEQY
TRBJ2-5 | - | TRBV6-5 | 10 | ASSFSGFPQY
TRBJ1-2 | - | TRBV29-1 | 9 | SVKLAGGYT
TRBJ2-7 | TRBD1 | TRBV27 | 12 | ASSLGQGFYEQY
TRBJ2-2 | - | TRBV7-9 | 12 | ASNQQTNTGELF
TRBJ2-7 | - | TRBV27 | 13 | ASSSSVGPTYEQY
TRBJ2-2 | - | TRBV7-6 | 12 | ASSILAGSGELF
TRBJ1-2 | TRBD1 | TRBV28 | 13 | ASSFAQGAFMSYT
TRBJ2-7 | - | TRBV6-6 | 12 | ASSSDRPAGEQY
TRBJ2-7 | TRBD2 | TRBV4-1 | 13 | ASSQASGSSYEQY
TRBJ2-1 | - | TRBV28 | 13 | ASSWTASSYNEQF
TRBJ2-7 | - | TRBV7-9 | 12 | ASSFSRGSYEQY
TRBJ2-7 | - | TRBV7-8 | 14 | ASSLGARLPPGEQY
TRBJ2-5 | TRBD1 | TRBV18 | 17 | ASSIPRDRDSWYQETQY
TRBJ1-2 | - | TRBV28 | 11 | ASSLGGIDGYT
TRBJ2-7 | TRBD2 | TRBV6-1 | 16 | ASSETRLAGASSYEQY
TRBJ1-1 | TRBD1 | TRBV19 | 11 | ASSMRTGTEAF
TRBJ2-1 | - | TRBV6-5 | 12 | ASSPVIWGREQF
TRBJ2-1 | TRBD2 | TRBV29-1 | 13 | SVEVLAGGYNEQF
TRBJ2-6 | TRBD1 | TRBV19 | 12 | ASRDRVGANVLT
TRBJ2-3 | - | TRBV4-2 | 18 | ASSQDIWAGRNFLTDTQY
TRBJ2-7 | TRBD2 | TRBV9 | 11 | ASSAPGGYEQY
TRBJ1-1 | - | TRBV27 | 12 | ASSLSSGQYEAF
TRBJ1-3 | TRBD1 | TRBV7-9 | 15 | ASSADRTIHSGNTIY
TRBJ2-7 | TRBD2 | TRBV13 | 15 | ASSLGSSGRVRYEQY
TRBJ1-1 | TRBD1 | TRBV14 | 14 | ASSPSQGQLNTEAF
TRBJ1-1 | TRBD1 | TRBV14 | 14 | ASSLQRGGLNTEAF
TRBJ1-1 | - | TRBV20-1 | 7 | SVRTEAF
TRBJ2-4 | - | TRBV27 | 12 | ASSARGRQNIQY
TRBJ2-3 | - | TRBV9 | 11 | ASSVARTDTQY
TRBJ2-7 | - | TRBV27 | 12 | ASTWRAGGGEQY
TRBJ1-1 | - | TRBV9 | 12 | ASSSTWGNTEAF
TRBJ2-2 | - | TRBV30 | 12 | ACRDGTNTGELF
TRBJ1-2 | TRBD1 | TRBV6-6 | 12 | ASSYTHTGDGYT
TRBJ2-7 | TRBD1 | TRBV5-5 | 15 | ASSQGAVGDRAYEQY
TRBJ2-1 | - | TRBV27 | 19 | ASARPWVVDGSRHSYNEQF
TRBJ2-7 | TRBD1 | TRBV27 | 12 | ASSLASGGDEQY
TRBJ2-7 | - | TRBV5-8 | 11 | ASSLGQNYEQY
TRBJ2-5 | TRBD2 | TRBV9 | 12 | ASSVASGKETQY
TRBJ2-3 | TRBD1 | TRBV11-2 | 14 | ASRDRGGIPPDTQY
TRBJ2-7 | TRBD1 | TRBV29-1 | 11 | SVYGDSHYEQY